Below, 29 T cell receptor beta chains from the same sample are listed, as sequenced in a study of CD8 T cells in Susac syndrome. Random hexamers were used to reverse transcribe roughly 0.45 to 1 ug of RNA. TCRdb analysed the immunoSEQ multiplex PCR reads with MiXCR anew, one entry per CDR3 protein. The top ten hold 0.51% of the sample, which has 100,000 to 150,000 distinct CDR3 sequences, roughly 80% seen once. Sequenced input: CD8+ T cells from PBMCs. These receptors were collected from a human donor with multiple sclerosis.

This clonotype was observed a few times. CDR3 nucleotides: TGTGCCACCAGTGATTATGCAGATACGCAGTATTTT. Residues: CATSDYADTQYF. The V call is TRBV24-1, the J call TRBJ2-3; D is undetermined. The germline V gene has CDR1 KGHDR and CDR2 SFDVKD. Trimming took off 2 bases at V and 4 bases at J, with 3 bases between the two ends. This CDR3 is 12 amino acids long.

The rearrangement uses TRBV9 and TRBJ1-1, with 7 positions matching TRBD1. Germline V gives CDR1 SGDLS, CDR2 YYNGEE. The V and J ends lost 5 bases and 0 bases, in that order; junction bases with no gene match: 4. The CDR3 length is 14 residues. CDR3 residues: CASRAGGMNTEAFF. The CDR3, as DNA: TGTGCCAGCAGAGCAGGGGGAATGAACACTGAAGCTTTCTTT.

The V and J genes are TRBV12-3 or TRBV12-4 and TRBJ1-5, with no clear D. The CDR3 is made up of 14 amino acids. V was pared by 2 bases and J by 7 bases, with 12 bases between. This CDR3 reads CASSLSFLGQPQHF. CDR3 DNA sequence: TGTGCCAGCAGTTTAAGTTTTTTGGGGCAGCCCCAGCATTTT.

The CDR3 bases are TGTGCCTGGGGAGGACAGGGATCTTCACCCCTCCACTTT. Translation: CAWGGQGSSPLHF. The genes are TRBV30 and TRBJ1-6; 8 bases agree with TRBD1. Trimming at V came to 5 bases and at J to 9 bases, leaving 6 bases not matched to a gene. Germline V lookup: CDR1 GTSNPN, CDR2 SVGIG (reference sequence). This CDR3 spans 13 amino acids.

The chain is built from TRBV10-3 and TRBJ2-2; TRBD1 matches at 7 bases. This CDR3 has 16 residues. After removal of 3 bases from V and 1 base from J, the junction contained 5 bases not matched to a gene. CDR1 and CDR2 (germline): ENHRY, SYGVKD. As DNA, the CDR3 is TGTGCCATCAGTGAAAGGGGGCAAAAGAACACCGGGGAGCTGTTTTTT. Encoded protein: CAISERGQKNTGELFF.

The J gene is TRBJ1-5, the V gene TRBV15, with a tentative D call TRBD1 (6 bases). The V end was cut by 6 bases, the J end by 6 bases, with 15 bases between. The germline gives CDR1 LNHNV, CDR2 YYDKDF (reference sequence). The CDR3 is 14 amino acids. CDR3: CATRLDSSLQPQHF. The CDR3 nucleotides are TGTGCCACCAGGTTGGACAGCAGCCTTCAGCCCCAGCATTTT.

The gene calls are TRBV19 and TRBJ2-1; TRBD1 matches at 8 bases. V was clipped by 7 bases and J by 9 bases; unmatched bases: 5. The CDR3 spans 12 residues. CDR1 LNHDA and CDR2 SQIVND come from the germline V gene (reference sequence). The CDR3 is CASTAGGIEQFF. DNA of the CDR3: TGTGCCAGTACTGCAGGGGGCATTGAGCAGTTCTTC.

The DNA for the CDR3 is TGTGCCTGGAGGGACAGGACCAACTATGGCTACACCTTC. It specifies CAWRDRTNYGYTF. The J gene is TRBJ1-2, the V gene TRBV30, with 7 bases aligning to TRBD1. Germline assignment: CDR1 GTSNPN and CDR2 SVGIG (reference sequence). The V gene end was trimmed by 3 bases and the J gene end by 2 bases; junction bases not matched to a gene: 3. The CDR3 runs 13 residues.

This chain joins TRBV5-1 and TRBJ2-7, with 8 positions matching TRBD1. V shed 4 bases, J shed 4 bases, and the junction held 4 bases outside the gene matches. The CDR3 length is 13 residues. The germline V gene encodes CDR1 SGHRS and CDR2 YFSETQ. CDR3 loop: CASSADREYEQYF. CDR3 DNA: TGCGCCAGCAGCGCGGACAGGGAATACGAGCAGTACTTC.

This chain connects TRBV29-1 to TRBJ2-1, with D tentatively TRBD2 (5 bases). V was clipped by 2 bases and J by 4 bases, with 12 bases between them. Germline V gives CDR1 SQVTM, CDR2 ANQGSEA. This CDR3 region has 14 residues. The CDR3 loop reads CSVELGLLYNEQFF. CDR3 coding DNA: TGCAGCGTTGAATTAGGACTGCTTTACAATGAGCAGTTCTTC.

The chain links TRBV2 to TRBJ2-1, with 9 bases fitting TRBD2. This CDR3 has 17 amino acids. CDR1 and CDR2 (germline): SNHLY, FYNNEI. J was trimmed by 1 base and V by 6 bases; bases with no gene match: 10. CDR3: CASREGLAPTSYNEQFF. Here the CDR3 DNA reads TGTGCCAGCAGAGAGGGACTAGCTCCCACTTCCTACAATGAGCAGTTCTTC.

J is TRBJ2-1 and V is TRBV28; D gene unclear. The germline gives CDR1 MDHEN, CDR2 SYDVKM. The CDR3 has 15 residues. Deletions cut 7 bases from V and 1 base from J, with 14 bases between. The CDR3: CASTRLLGSYNEQFF. In DNA, the CDR3 is TGTGCCAGCACCCGGCTCCTGGGGTCCTACAATGAGCAGTTCTTC.

This clonotype was counted between two and nine times. The genes are TRBV6-5 and TRBJ1-2; 9 bases match TRBD1. Unmatched junction bases numbered 2, after V lost 4 bases and J lost 2 bases. Germline CDR1 is MNHEY and CDR2 is SVGAGI. There are 14 residues in the CDR3. The DNA of the CDR3 is TGTGCCAGCAGTTCCGGACAGGGGAACTATGGCTACACCTTC. Encoded protein: CASSSGQGNYGYTF.

The chain employs TRBV20-1 and TRBJ2-1, with D unclear. The germline V and J ends were trimmed by 1 base and 5 bases, with 12 bases remaining between them. The CDR3 has 14 amino acids. Germline V gene sequence: CDR1 DFQATT, CDR2 SNEGSKA (reference sequence). The CDR3 spells CSARVQRSHNEQFF. Written as DNA, the CDR3 is TGCAGTGCTAGAGTGCAGCGATCCCACAATGAGCAGTTCTTC.

This chain links TRBV11-2 with TRBJ1-3; D not certain. Germline CDR1 and CDR2: SGHAT and FQNNGV. The CDR3 contains 12 residues. Deletions cut 2 bases from V and 8 bases from J, with 7 bases between. Here the CDR3 reads CASSLLLDTIYF. CDR3 DNA: TGTGCCAGCAGCTTACTATTGGACACCATATATTTT.

This chain joins TRBV20-1 and TRBJ1-1, with TRBD1 matching over 8 bases. The CDR3 is 14 amino acids. V dropped 6 bases and J dropped 2; count of bases not matched to a gene: 8. Germline CDR1 DFQATT, CDR2 SNEGSKA (reference sequence). Here the CDR3 reads CSAMTGVTNTEAFF. The CDR3 nucleotides are TGCAGTGCAATGACAGGGGTAACTAACACTGAAGCTTTCTTT.

The rearrangement links TRBV7-9 to TRBJ2-1, with D perhaps matching TRBD2 (6 bases). Between the trimmed V and J ends, which lost 5 bases and 7 bases, there was a span of 12 bases. CDR3 length: 13 amino acids. Germline lookup yields CDR1 SEHNR and CDR2 FQNEAQ (reference sequence). Here the CDR3 DNA reads TGTGCCAGCAGCCCGAGTGGGGGGAATGAGCAGTTCTTC. This codes for CASSPSGGNEQFF.

The rearrangement links TRBV19 to TRBJ1-2; 8 nucleotides line up with TRBD1. V was pared by 5 bases and J by 6 bases, with 5 bases of the junction left unmatched. Per germline, CDR1 LNHDA and CDR2 SQIVND (reference sequence). The CDR3 totals 13 residues. This chain's CDR3 is CASSVGQGDGYTF. For the CDR3, the DNA is TGTGCCAGTAGTGTCGGACAGGGAGATGGCTACACCTTC.

The V and J genes are TRBV20-1 and TRBJ2-2, with D unclear. CDR3 length: 13 residues. Looked up from germline, CDR1 is DFQATT and CDR2 is SNEGSKA (reference sequence). Trimming took 7 bases from V and 0 from J, leaving 9 bases between them. CDR3 residues: CSGRPTNTGELFF. CDR3 sequence (DNA): TGCAGTGGAAGGCCGACGAACACCGGGGAGCTGTTTTTT.

V and J are TRBV28 and TRBJ1-1, with 8 positions matching TRBD1. Germline CDR1 reads MDHEN; CDR2 reads SYDVKM. The CDR3 extends over 15 amino acids. V gave up 6 bases and J gave up 3 bases; unmatched junction bases: 9. CDR3 nucleotide sequence: TGTGCCAGCAGCCCCGGACAGGGCGGATACACTGAAGCTTTCTTT. Protein product: CASSPGQGGYTEAFF. Using reference TRBV28 and TRBJ1-1 for the parts outside the CDR3, the full variable domain is DVKVTQSSRYLVKRTGEKVFLECVQDMDHENMFWYRQDPGLGLRLIYFSYDVKMKEKGDIPEGYSVSREKKERFSLILESASTNQTSMYLCASSPGQGGYTEAFFGQGTRLTVV.

This clonotype has just a few counts. The chain joins TRBV6-5 to TRBJ1-1; no definite D call. The germline V gene has CDR1 MNHEY and CDR2 SVGAGI. The CDR3 extends over 11 amino acids. Trimming took off 1 base at V and 10 bases at J, with 7 bases between the two ends. The CDR3: CASSYLVGAFF. CDR3 DNA sequence: TGTGCCAGCAGTTACTTAGTGGGAGCTTTCTTT.

V and J are TRBV28 and TRBJ2-5, with D perhaps being TRBD1 or TRBD2 (5 bases each). The CDR3 totals 15 residues. Looked up from germline, CDR1 is MDHEN and CDR2 is SYDVKM. The V and J ends lost 3 bases and 4 bases respectively, with 15 bases between them. CDR3 sequence (DNA): TGTGCCAGCAGTTTTTTGACGGGGACCGGAGAGACCCAGTACTTC. Amino acids: CASSFLTGTGETQYF.

The chain is built from TRBV30 and TRBJ1-1; D may be TRBD1 (6 bases). Germline CDR1 and CDR2: GTSNPN and SVGIG (reference sequence). Trimming left V 1 base short and J 4 bases short, with 10 bases between. The CDR3 is 13 amino acids. The CDR3 here is CAWSEVRGTEAFF. CDR3 DNA: TGTGCCTGGAGTGAGGTCAGGGGCACTGAAGCTTTCTTT.

This clonotype showed up just a few times. The chain combines TRBV28 with TRBJ1-5; D is possibly TRBD1 (6 bases). The CDR3 spans 16 residues. Germline CDR1 MDHEN, CDR2 SYDVKM. Trimming cost V 1 base and J 2 bases, with 12 bases left between them. The CDR3 DNA sequence: TGTGCCAGCAGTTTATTTCAGGGGATGGGCAATCAGCCCCAGCATTTT. Translation: CASSLFQGMGNQPQHF. Supplemented by reference TRBV28 and TRBJ1-5, the full variable domain reads DVKVTQSSRYLVKRTGEKVFLECVQDMDHENMFWYRQDPGLGLRLIYFSYDVKMKEKGDIPEGYSVSREKKERFSLILESASTNQTSMYLCASSLFQGMGNQPQHFGDGTRLSIL.

The CDR3 nucleotides are TGCAGTGCTCGGACAACATACAATGAGCAGTTCTTC. Translating gives CSARTTYNEQFF. V is TRBV20-1 and J is TRBJ2-1; the D gene is possibly TRBD1 (5 bases). V was trimmed by 5 bases and J by 4 bases, leaving 9 bases between them. This CDR3 region has 12 residues. Germline V CDR1 and CDR2: DFQATT, SNEGSKA (reference sequence).

V usage is TRBV7-6 and J usage is TRBJ2-5; D gene uncertain. The germline V gene encodes CDR1 SGHVS and CDR2 FNYEAQ. CDR3 length: 14 amino acids. Trimming removed 5 bases from V and 2 bases from J, with 12 bases in between. For the CDR3, the DNA is TGTGCCAGCAGCCAGACGAGGTTACAAGAGACCCAGTACTTC. Translating it yields CASSQTRLQETQYF. The complete variable domain, with remaining parts taken from reference TRBV7-6 and TRBJ2-5, reads GAGVSQSPRYKVTKRGQDVALRCDPISGHVSLYWYRQALGQGPEFLTYFNYEAQQDKSGLPNDRFSAERPEGSISTLTIQRTEQRDSAMYRCASSQTRLQETQYFGPGTRLLVL.

The chain's CDR3 is CASIPFDRAATEAFF. DNA of the CDR3: TGTGCCAGCATTCCCTTCGACAGGGCAGCCACTGAAGCTTTCTTT. The chain carries TRBV27 and TRBJ1-1; TRBD1 aligns across 7 bases. The germline CDR1 and CDR2 sequences are MNHEY and SMNVEV (reference sequence). The V and J ends lost 7 bases and 4 bases, in that order; junction bases with no gene match: 12. The CDR3 is 15 amino acids.

This clonotype was seen once. The V call is TRBV4-2, the J call TRBJ1-2, with TRBD1 matching 9 bases. Germline V gives CDR1 LGHNA, CDR2 YNFKEQ. V was clipped by 0 bases and J by 2 bases; unmatched bases: 7. The CDR3 spans 17 residues. The CDR3 is CASSQDFGTGKNYGYTF. CDR3 DNA: TGTGCCAGCAGCCAAGATTTTGGGACAGGGAAGAACTATGGCTACACCTTC.

The sample holds many counts of this clonotype. The chain links TRBV7-9 to TRBJ1-1; D uncertain. This CDR3 is 12 amino acids long. V shed 6 bases and J shed 5 bases, with 10 bases lying between them. Germline values: CDR1 SEHNR, CDR2 FQNEAQ (reference sequence). In DNA form, the CDR3 reads TGTGCCAGCAGTTACGGTGATACTGAAGCTTTCTTT. Protein: CASSYGDTEAFF.